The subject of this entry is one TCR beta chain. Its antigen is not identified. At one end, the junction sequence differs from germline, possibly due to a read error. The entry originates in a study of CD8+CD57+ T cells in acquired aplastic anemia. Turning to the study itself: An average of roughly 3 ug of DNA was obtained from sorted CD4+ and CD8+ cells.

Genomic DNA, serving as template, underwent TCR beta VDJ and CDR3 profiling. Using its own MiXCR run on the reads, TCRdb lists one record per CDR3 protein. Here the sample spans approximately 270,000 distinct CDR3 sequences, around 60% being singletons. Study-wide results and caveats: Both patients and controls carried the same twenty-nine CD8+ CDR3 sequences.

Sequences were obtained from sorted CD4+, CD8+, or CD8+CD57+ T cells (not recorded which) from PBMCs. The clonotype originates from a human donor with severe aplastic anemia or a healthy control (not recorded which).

DNA of the CDR3: TGTGCTAGCAGCCGAACCAGGGAAGGGATGAACACTGAAGCTTTCTTT. Protein sequence: CASSRTREGMNTEAFF. The chain combines TRBV7-7 with TRBJ1-1, with D possibly being TRBD1 (5 bases). The length of the CDR3 is 16 residues. CDR1 SSHAT and CDR2 FNYEAQ come from the germline V gene (reference sequence).